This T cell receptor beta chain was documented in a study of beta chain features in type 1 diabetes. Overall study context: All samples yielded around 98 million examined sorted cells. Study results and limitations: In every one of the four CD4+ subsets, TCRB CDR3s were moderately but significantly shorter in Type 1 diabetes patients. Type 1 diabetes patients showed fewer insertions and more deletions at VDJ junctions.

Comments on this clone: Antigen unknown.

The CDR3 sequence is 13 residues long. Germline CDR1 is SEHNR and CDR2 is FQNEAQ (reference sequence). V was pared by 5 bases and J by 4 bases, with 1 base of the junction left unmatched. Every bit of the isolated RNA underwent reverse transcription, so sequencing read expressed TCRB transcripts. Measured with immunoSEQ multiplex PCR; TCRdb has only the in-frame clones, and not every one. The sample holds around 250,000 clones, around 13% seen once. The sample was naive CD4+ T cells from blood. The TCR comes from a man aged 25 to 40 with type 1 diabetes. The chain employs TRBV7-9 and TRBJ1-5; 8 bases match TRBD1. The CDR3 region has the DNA TGTGCCAGCAGCCGACAGGGGAATCAGCCCCAGCATTTT. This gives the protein CASSRQGNQPQHF. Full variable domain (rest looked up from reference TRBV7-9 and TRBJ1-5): DTGVSQNPRHKITKRGQNVTFRCDPISEHNRLYWYRQTLGQGPEFLTYFQNEAQLEKSRLLSDRFSAERPKGSFSTLEIQRTEQGDSAMYLCASSRQGNQPQHFGDGTRLSIL.